This entry lists 10 T cell receptor beta chains sequenced from one sample in a study of shared clonotypes between healthy human individuals. Clones were read by immunoSEQ multiplex PCR, and TCRdb kept only the in-frame ones, dropping some. The sample consists of roughly 2 million clones, about 94% of them appearing once. Sample: naive CD4+ T cells sorted from blood. Subset denoted: CD45RA+ positively selected. The source is a man between 18 and 29 years old in good health.

The chain has TRBV10-1 and TRBJ2-7; no reliable D call. The CDR3 runs 14 residues. Germline lookup yields CDR1 WNHNN and CDR2 SYGVQD (reference sequence). With 9 bases removed from V and 1 base from J, the gap between germline ends came to 16 bases. Written as DNA, the CDR3 is TGCGCCAGAACAGTGTTTCCGGTATCCTACGAGCAGTACTTC. It translates to CARTVFPVSYEQYF.

This chain uses TRBV5-4 with TRBJ1-3; TRBD1 might be the D (5 bases). Germline-derived CDR1 and CDR2 are SGHNT and YYREEE (reference sequence). The length of the CDR3 is 16 residues. V lost 0 bases, J lost 1 base, and 11 bases lay in between. This CDR3 reads CASSLVGTESGNTIYF. The CDR3 nucleotides read TGTGCCAGCAGCTTGGTGGGGACGGAGTCTGGAAACACCATATATTTT.

The chain uses TRBV6-5 and TRBJ1-2, with TRBD1 matching 11 bases. Trimming at V came to 6 bases and at J to 7 bases, leaving 7 bases not matched to a gene. Germline V lookup: CDR1 MNHEY, CDR2 SVGAGI. The CDR3 sequence is 14 residues long. CDR3 in DNA: TGTGCCAGCAGCTATGGACAGGGGGCTTTTGGCTACACCTTC. This codes for CASSYGQGAFGYTF.

The CDR3 DNA follows: TGTGCCAGTAGGGAGGGCCTCCGAGTTAATTCACCCCTCCACTTT. Translated, it gives CASREGLRVNSPLHF. The chain has TRBV19 and TRBJ1-6, with D unclear. V was cut by 6 bases and J by 6 bases, with 15 bases left in between. CDR3 size: 15 residues. The germline gives CDR1 LNHDA, CDR2 SQIVND (reference sequence).

The chain is built from TRBV6-6 and TRBJ1-3; a possible D gene is TRBD1 (6 bases). The CDR3 length is 14 residues. The germline V gene encodes CDR1 MNHNY and CDR2 SVGAGI (reference sequence). V lost 5 bases to trimming and J lost 4 bases, with 12 bases between them. CDR3 DNA sequence: TGTGCCAGCAGTCAACAGGGTGGCGGAAACACCATATATTTT. This translates into CASSQQGGGNTIYF.

V gene TRBV28 combines with J gene TRBJ2-3, with 9 bases matching TRBD2. After removal of 3 bases from V and 1 base from J, the junction contained 5 bases not matched to a gene. Germline loops: CDR1 MDHEN, CDR2 SYDVKM. This CDR3 spans 16 amino acids. CDR3 nucleotides: TGTGCCAGCAGTTTCCCGCTAGCGGGGCGCACAGATACGCAGTATTTT. It specifies CASSFPLAGRTDTQYF.

The chain employs TRBV7-9 and TRBJ2-3, with D possibly matching TRBD1 (5 bases). Germline V gene sequence: CDR1 SEHNR, CDR2 FQNEAQ (reference sequence). V lost 1 base, J lost 4 bases, and 15 bases lay in between. The CDR3 consists of 16 residues. The CDR3 coding sequence is TGTGCCAGCAGCTTAGACAGGCCTGGGCTAGCAGATACGCAGTATTTT. Protein sequence: CASSLDRPGLADTQYF.

In the case of this clone: The same CDR3 arises from other DNA sequences in this sample as well. This chain joins TRBV7-8 and TRBJ2-7, with 13 bases fitting TRBD2. This CDR3 region has 15 residues. The germline gives CDR1 SGHVS, CDR2 FQNEAQ. V trimming: 5 bases; J trimming: 3 bases; junction bases outside the gene matches: 4. As DNA, the CDR3 is TGTGCCAGCAGCGCCAGGACTAGCGGGAGCTACGAGCAGTACTTC. This gives the protein CASSARTSGSYEQYF.

V is TRBV7-3 and J is TRBJ2-3; 8 bases agree with TRBD1. The CDR3 consists of 14 residues. The germline CDR1 and CDR2 sequences are SGHTA and FQGTGA. J lost 5 bases, V lost 5 bases, and 6 bases had no gene match. CDR3 coding DNA: TGTGCCAGCAGCAGACAGGGGCAGAGAGATACGCAGTATTTT. Translated: CASSRQGQRDTQYF.

As concerns this clone: This specimen includes other DNA sequences encoding the same CDR3. This chain links TRBV4-3 with TRBJ1-2; TRBD1 might be the D (5 bases). Trimming pared 1 base from V and 5 bases from J, leaving 11 bases between. The CDR3 is 14 residues long. The germline V gene has CDR1 LGHNA and CDR2 YSLEER. The CDR3 DNA follows: TGCGCCAGCAGCCAAGCCCGTGGGGGTTATGGCTACACCTTC. It is translated as CASSQARGGYGYTF.